A selection of T cell receptor beta chains follows, all from one sample in a study of PD-L1 blockade in urothelial cancer. Some clones are missing from TCRdb's copy, which holds only in-frame ones; the method was immunoSEQ multiplex PCR. The sample gives roughly 49,000 clones, about 90% of which show up once; 6.5% to 8% is in the top ten. This specimen was PBMCs, taken around atezolizumab (anti-PD-L1) treatment. The receptors were gathered from a man aged 55 to 69 with urothelial cancer. Both conserved end residues are part of each CDR3. A D gene is named only where the DNA matches it firmly. A clone size is listed for some rows: how often the clone was seen (once, few, many), or a class if it is expanded.

size	J	D	V	CDR3	DNA
-	TRBJ1-2	-	TRBV10-3	CAISELIAGTNYGYTF	TGTGCCATCAGTGAGTTGATCGCCGGGACTAACTATGGCTACACCTTC
-	TRBJ2-7	TRBD1	TRBV28	CASSYRYTSTGANYEQYF	TGTGCCAGCAGTTACCGTTACACTTCTACAGGGGCGAACTACGAGCAGTACTTC
-	TRBJ1-1	TRBD1	TRBV7-9	CASSPQQGIGSEAFF	TGTGCCAGCAGCCCGCAACAGGGGATAGGGTCTGAAGCTTTCTTT
-	TRBJ2-1	TRBD1	TRBV7-6	CASSLLPRGLRNNEQFF	TGTGCCAGCAGCTTGCTGCCGAGGGGGCTAAGAAACAATGAGCAGTTCTTC
-	TRBJ1-1	TRBD1	TRBV10-1	CASSEGTGASTEAFF	TGCGCCAGCAGTGAGGGGACAGGGGCTAGCACTGAAGCTTTCTTT
-	TRBJ1-1	-	TRBV5-5	CASSPEVRVRAFF	TGTGCCAGCAGCCCGGAGGTACGGGTTCGGGCTTTCTTT
-	TRBJ2-2	TRBD2	TRBV30	CAWSADGGATGELFF	TGTGCCTGGAGTGCGGACGGGGGGGCCACCGGGGAGCTGTTTTTT
-	TRBJ1-1	-	TRBV6-6	CASSHSGTEAFF	TGTGCCAGCAGTCATTCGGGCACTGAAGCTTTCTTT
-	TRBJ2-1	TRBD2	TRBV30	CAYTSGGAYNEQFF	TGTGCCTACACTAGCGGGGGGGCCTACAATGAGCAGTTCTTC
few	TRBJ2-7	TRBD1	TRBV5-1	CASSQSTGGGIYEQYF	TGCGCCAGCAGCCAATCGACAGGGGGCGGAATCTACGAGCAGTACTTC
-	TRBJ1-1	-	TRBV7-2	CASSLHQGKLGTEAFF	TGTGCCAGCAGCTTACATCAGGGCAAGCTCGGGACTGAAGCTTTCTTT
-	TRBJ2-7	-	TRBV28	CATQGVAYEQYF	TGTGCCACCCAAGGGGTGGCGTACGAGCAGTACTTC
few	TRBJ2-7	TRBD1	TRBV28	CASSTRQGESYEQYF	TGTGCCAGCAGTACCCGACAGGGGGAGTCCTACGAGCAGTACTTC
once	TRBJ1-1	TRBD1	TRBV6-5	CASSSTTGGDAEAFF	TGTGCCAGCAGTTCCACGACAGGGGGCGATGCTGAAGCTTTCTTT
-	TRBJ1-1	-	TRBV4-2	CASSRPGDTEAFF	TGTGCCAGCAGCCGGCCCGGGGACACTGAAGCTTTCTTT
-	TRBJ1-4	-	TRBV6-1	CASSESTGKLFF	TGTGCCAGCAGTGAATCCACGGGAAAACTGTTTTTT
once	TRBJ2-7	-	TRBV5-5	CASSLVGGAEYEQYF	TGTGCCAGCAGCTTGGTGGGGGGGGCAGAATACGAGCAGTACTTC
-	TRBJ1-2	TRBD1	TRBV5-1	CASSSGTGDYGYTF	TGCGCCAGCAGCTCCGGGACAGGGGACTATGGCTACACCTTC
-	TRBJ1-2	TRBD1	TRBV29-1	CSVGQGSNYGYTF	TGCAGCGTTGGACAGGGGTCCAACTATGGCTACACCTTC
-	TRBJ2-1	-	TRBV7-3	CASSFGNYNEQFF	TGTGCCAGCAGCTTCGGTAACTACAATGAGCAGTTCTTC
-	TRBJ1-4	TRBD1	TRBV19	CASSIPGTDEKLFF	TGTGCCAGTAGTATTCCCGGGACAGATGAAAAACTGTTTTTT
-	TRBJ1-1	TRBD1	TRBV29-1	CSVEQGAGNTEAFF	TGCAGCGTTGAACAGGGGGCCGGGAACACTGAAGCTTTCTTT
-	TRBJ1-5	-	TRBV6-1	CASSEKLAQPQHF	TGTGCCAGCAGTGAAAAGCTAGCTCAGCCCCAGCATTTT
-	TRBJ1-1	TRBD1	TRBV4-2	CASSQVPGGTEAFF	TGTGCCAGCAGCCAAGTTCCAGGGGGCACTGAAGCTTTCTTT